The TCR beta chain under discussion was sequenced for a study of blood T cell repertoires in COVID-19. Overall study context: Samples taken during acute and convalescent COVID-19 were collected in the United States, Italy and Spain.

Original data processing: Nucleated cell number was recorded as an estimate derived from reference gene primer amplification. Assay used: immunoSEQ multiplex PCR; TCRdb lists only in-frame clones, some missing. Clone size and the V and J calls come from that table; the DNA yielded D and trimming. Among around 150,000 clones listed, around 87% were seen once. This CDR3 has 18 residues. Germline CDR1 reads LGHDT; CDR2 reads YNNKEL (reference sequence). The junction had 12 bases not matched to a gene; V was cut back by 2 bases and J by 2 bases. The source of this sequence is a woman in her forties or fifties who had recovered from COVID-19. Sequencing was carried out using PBMCs or T cells enriched from blood (not recorded which). The chain combines TRBV3-1 (or the pseudogene TRBV3-2) with TRBJ2-7, with 10 bases lining up with TRBD1. CDR3 DNA sequence: TGTGCCAGCAGCCAAAGAGTACCGGACAGGGGGTATGCCTACGAGCAGTACTTC. This sequence encodes CASSQRVPDRGYAYEQYF.